This T cell receptor beta chain was found in a study of shared T cell receptors in the human thymus. Only in-frame clones appear in the TCRdb table, and some are missing; sequencing was by immunoSEQ multiplex PCR. The sample records 540,000 or so clones, around 78% being singletons. The V gene's germline CDR1 is PRHDT and CDR2 FYEKMQ (reference sequence). J was trimmed by 7 bases and V by 3 bases; bases with no gene match: 9. CDR3 length: 15 amino acids. The sample also formed part of further work on human thymus T cells. That investigation notes: What appeared biased in thymic and blood repertoires was the usage of V and J genes. Thymic repertoires from unrelated individuals overlapped highly, related research reported.

The specimen was thymocytes. This sequence joins TRBV13 and TRBJ2-7, with 10 bases fitting TRBD2. This clonotype was sampled from a boy under two years old with a congenital heart defect. The CDR3 spells CASSLGAGGPPEQYF. The CDR3 region has the DNA TGTGCCAGCAGCTTGGGAGCGGGAGGGCCTCCGGAGCAGTACTTC. Looking up the rest from reference TRBV13 and TRBJ2-7 gives the full variable domain: AAGVIQSPRHLIKEKRETATLKCYPIPRHDTVYWYQQGPGQDPQFLISFYEKMQSDKGSIPDRFSAQQFSDYHSELNMSSLELGDSALYFCASSLGAGGPPEQYFGPGTRLTVT.